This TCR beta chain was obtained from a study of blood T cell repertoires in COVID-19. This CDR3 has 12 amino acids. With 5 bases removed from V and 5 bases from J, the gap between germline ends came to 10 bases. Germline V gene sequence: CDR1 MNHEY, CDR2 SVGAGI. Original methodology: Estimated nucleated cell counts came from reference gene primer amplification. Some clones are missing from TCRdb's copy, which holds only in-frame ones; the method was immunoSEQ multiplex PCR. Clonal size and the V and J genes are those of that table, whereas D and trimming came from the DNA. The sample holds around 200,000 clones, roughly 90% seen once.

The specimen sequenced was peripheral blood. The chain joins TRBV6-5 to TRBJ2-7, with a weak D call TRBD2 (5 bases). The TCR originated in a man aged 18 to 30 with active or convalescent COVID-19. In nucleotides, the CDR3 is TGTGCCAGCAGTCGAGGAGGCCACGAGCAGTACTTC. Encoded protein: CASSRGGHEQYF.